This T cell receptor (beta chain) was profiled in a study of T-cell memory formation after mild COVID-19. Points on this clonotype: What it binds is not known.

The CDR3 loop spans 15 amino acids. The germline V and J ends were trimmed by 3 bases and 4 bases, with 13 bases remaining between them. Germline V gene lookup returns CDR1 SGHRS and CDR2 YFSETQ. Study outcomes and limitations: Cross-reactive memory apparently joined, as some responding clones appeared in pre-infection memory.

In TCRdb, the 5' RACE reads were re-called with MiXCR into one record per CDR3 protein. The data show about 560,000 distinct CDR3 sequences, about 22% seen once. This TCR came from an adult woman who had mild COVID-19 (a few samples of this study predate the infection). Cell type and time point are not known. This sequence joins TRBV5-1 and TRBJ2-2, with D perhaps matching TRBD1 or TRBD2 (6 bases each). The sample was PBMCs or a T cell subset sorted from them (not recorded which). As DNA, the CDR3 is TGCGCCAGCAGCTCCGGGGGCATGGGCACCGGGGAGCTGTTTTTT. Translated: CASSSGGMGTGELFF.